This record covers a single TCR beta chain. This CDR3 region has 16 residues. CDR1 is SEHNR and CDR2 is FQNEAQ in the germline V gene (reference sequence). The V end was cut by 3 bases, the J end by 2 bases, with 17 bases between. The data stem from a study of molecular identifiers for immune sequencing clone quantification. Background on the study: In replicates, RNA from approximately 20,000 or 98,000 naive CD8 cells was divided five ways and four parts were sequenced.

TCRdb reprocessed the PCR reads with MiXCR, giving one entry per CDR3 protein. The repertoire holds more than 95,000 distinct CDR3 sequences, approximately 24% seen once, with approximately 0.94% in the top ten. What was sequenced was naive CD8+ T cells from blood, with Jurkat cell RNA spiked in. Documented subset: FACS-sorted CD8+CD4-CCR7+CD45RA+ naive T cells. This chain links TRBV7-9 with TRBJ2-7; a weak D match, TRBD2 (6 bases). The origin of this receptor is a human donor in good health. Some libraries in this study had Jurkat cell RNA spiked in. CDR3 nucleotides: TGTGCCAGCAGCTTCCCAATAGCGGACACGGCCTACGAGCAGTACTTC. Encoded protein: CASSFPIADTAYEQYF. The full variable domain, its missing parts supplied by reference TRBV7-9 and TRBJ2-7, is DTGVSQNPRHKITKRGQNVTFRCDPISEHNRLYWYRQTLGQGPEFLTYFQNEAQLEKSRLLSDRFSAERPKGSFSTLEIQRTEQGDSAMYLCASSFPIADTAYEQYFGPGTRLTVT.